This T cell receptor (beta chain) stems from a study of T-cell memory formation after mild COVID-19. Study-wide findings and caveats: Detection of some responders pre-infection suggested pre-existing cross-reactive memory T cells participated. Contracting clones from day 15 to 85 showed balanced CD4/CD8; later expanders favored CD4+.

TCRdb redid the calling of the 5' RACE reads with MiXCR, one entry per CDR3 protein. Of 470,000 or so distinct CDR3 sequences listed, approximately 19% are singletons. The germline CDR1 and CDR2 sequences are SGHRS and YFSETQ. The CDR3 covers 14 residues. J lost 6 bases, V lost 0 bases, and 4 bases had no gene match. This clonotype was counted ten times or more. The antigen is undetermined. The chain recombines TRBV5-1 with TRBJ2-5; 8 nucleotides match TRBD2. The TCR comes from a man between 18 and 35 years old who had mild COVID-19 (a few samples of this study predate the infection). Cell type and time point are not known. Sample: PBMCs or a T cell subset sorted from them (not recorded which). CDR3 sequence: CASSLDAGGQTQYF. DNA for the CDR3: TGCGCCAGCAGCTTGGATGCGGGGGGCCAGACCCAGTACTTC.